The T cell receptor beta chain described here comes from a study of T cell responses to AZD1222 COVID-19 vaccine. Notes on this clone: Its antigen remains unidentified.

Libraries were prepared by immunoSEQ multiplex PCR; TCRdb keeps only in-frame clonotypes and omits some of them. This table has about 93,000 clones, 85% to 90% appearing once. Broader study findings: Donors, mostly white British, included more females; clonal diversity was possibly underestimated.

The sequenced sample was peripheral blood, obtained 28 days after the second AZD1222 dose. The clonotype was recovered from an adult who received the AZD1222 COVID-19 vaccine.

The CDR3 bases are TGTGCCAGCAGTCCTAGCTTCTACAATGAGCAGTTCTTC. Translation: CASSPSFYNEQFF. The chain carries TRBV7-3 and TRBJ2-1; D is possibly TRBD2 (5 bases). V was cut by 6 bases and J by 3 bases, with 9 bases left in between. Germline loops: CDR1 SGHTA, CDR2 FQGTGA. The CDR3 has 13 amino acids.